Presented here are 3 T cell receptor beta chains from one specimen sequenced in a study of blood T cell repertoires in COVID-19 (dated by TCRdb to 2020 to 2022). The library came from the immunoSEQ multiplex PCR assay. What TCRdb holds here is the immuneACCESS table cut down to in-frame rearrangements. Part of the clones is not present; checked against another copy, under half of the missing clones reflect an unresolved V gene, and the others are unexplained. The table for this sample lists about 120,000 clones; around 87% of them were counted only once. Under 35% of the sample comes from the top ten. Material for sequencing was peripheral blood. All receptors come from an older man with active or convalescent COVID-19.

The CDR3 DNA reads as TGTGCCAGCAGTTTATGGGACTTCAATCAGCCCCAGCATTTT. Protein product: CASSLWDFNQPQHF. The chain uses TRBV28 and TRBJ1-5; D remains ambiguous. Looked up from germline, CDR1 is MDHEN and CDR2 is SYDVKM. The CDR3 totals 14 residues. V lost 0 bases, J lost 3 bases, and 6 bases lay in between.

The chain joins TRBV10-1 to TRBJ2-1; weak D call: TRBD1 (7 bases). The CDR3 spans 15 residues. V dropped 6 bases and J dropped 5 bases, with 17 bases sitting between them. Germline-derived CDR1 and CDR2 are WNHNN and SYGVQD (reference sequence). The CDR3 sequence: CASSWGQRVNNEQFF. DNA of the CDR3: TGCGCCAGCAGCTGGGGACAGCGGGTTAACAATGAGCAGTTCTTC.

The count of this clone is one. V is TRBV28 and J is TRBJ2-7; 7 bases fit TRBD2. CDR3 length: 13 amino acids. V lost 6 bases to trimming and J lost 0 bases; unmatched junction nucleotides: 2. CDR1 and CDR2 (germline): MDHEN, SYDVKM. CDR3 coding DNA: TGTGCCAGCAGCTGGGACTACTCCTACGAGCAGTACTTC. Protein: CASSWDYSYEQYF.